The 26 T cell receptor beta chains below all came from one sample that was sequenced in a study of shared clonotypes between healthy human individuals (dated by TCRdb to 2019 to 2021). CD8 naive samples were CD45RO-negative cells positively selected for CCR7, giving a CD45RA+CCR7+ population that excluded TemRA cells. The library was prepared using the immunoSEQ multiplex PCR assay. TCRdb retrieved this table from immuneACCESS and kept in-frame rearrangements only. Not all clones are present; in checked studies, unresolved V genes account for under half, and no reason is known for the remainder. In this sample the table shows roughly 550,000 clones, around 95% of which occur a single time. Of the sample, about 0.11% is held by the ten largest clones. Source material: naive CD8+ T cells sorted from blood. According to the study, the label for this sample's cell subset or site signals: CD45RA+CCR7+. The origin of the receptors is a young woman in good health.

J is TRBJ1-2 and V is TRBV9; 12 bases fit TRBD1. Germline CDR1 and CDR2: SGDLS and YYNGEE. V was pared by 3 bases and J by 7 bases, with 10 bases of the junction left unmatched. This CDR3 has 16 residues. The CDR3 nucleotides read TGTGCCAGCAGCGAGGAGACCGGGACAGGGGGCCGTGGCTACACCTTC. Amino acid sequence: CASSEETGTGGRGYTF.

The genes are TRBV5-4 and TRBJ2-1; D remains unclear. CDR1 is SGHNT and CDR2 is YYREEE in the germline V gene (reference sequence). The CDR3 covers 12 residues. V gave up 2 bases and J gave up 4 bases, with 4 bases separating them. CDR3 in DNA: TGTGCCAGCAGCTTAGAATACAATGAGCAGTTCTTC. This translates into CASSLEYNEQFF.

This rearrangement joins TRBV30 to TRBJ2-1; D ambiguous. The V and J ends lost 4 bases and 1 base respectively, with 11 bases between them. The CDR3 is 14 amino acids. CDR1 and CDR2 (germline): GTSNPN, SVGIG (reference sequence). The CDR3 protein is CAWKQSKSYNEQFF. The CDR3 coding sequence is TGTGCCTGGAAACAGTCGAAGTCCTACAATGAGCAGTTCTTC.

This chain connects TRBV9 to TRBJ2-3, with 9 bases lining up with TRBD2. The V gene end was trimmed by 2 bases and the J gene end by 4 bases; junction bases not matched to a gene: 8. The germline CDR1 and CDR2 sequences are SGDLS and YYNGEE. This CDR3 has 16 residues. The CDR3 here is CASSVGTSPEADTQYF. The CDR3 DNA reads as TGTGCCAGCAGCGTTGGGACTAGCCCTGAGGCAGATACGCAGTATTTT.

The gene calls are TRBV7-9 and TRBJ1-1, with D perhaps matching TRBD1 (5 bases). Germline V gene lookup returns CDR1 SEHNR and CDR2 FQNEAQ (reference sequence). The ends were cut back, 6 bases at V and 4 bases at J, with 18 bases in the middle. This CDR3 is built from 15 residues. The CDR3 coding sequence is TGTGCCAGCAGTTTGGGGCGGTCGGGGGGCACTGAAGCTTTCTTT. It yields the protein CASSLGRSGGTEAFF.

The chain is built from TRBV28 and TRBJ2-6; D not certain. Germline lookup yields CDR1 MDHEN and CDR2 SYDVKM. The CDR3 has 16 amino acids. Trimming took 6 bases from V and 1 from J, leaving 13 bases between them. The CDR3 sequence is CASSPLVGSGANVLTF. CDR3 nucleotides: TGTGCCAGCAGCCCCCTCGTCGGGTCTGGGGCCAACGTCCTGACTTTC.

On this clone itself: Other DNA sequences of this sample code for an identical CDR3. This chain connects TRBV28 to TRBJ2-7, with D hard to call. Germline CDR1 and CDR2: MDHEN and SYDVKM. This CDR3 is 10 amino acids long. V lost 3 bases and J lost 5, with 2 bases in between. CDR3 protein: CASSLNEQYF. Here the CDR3 DNA reads TGTGCCAGCAGTTTGAACGAGCAGTACTTC.

The genes are TRBV9 and TRBJ2-3, with D possibly matching TRBD2 (5 bases). From germline, CDR1 is SGDLS and CDR2 YYNGEE. The CDR3 runs to 15 residues. Trimming took 0 bases from V and 0 from J, leaving 8 bases between them. The CDR3 region has the DNA TGTGCCAGCAGCGTAGCCGGGGTAAGCACAGATACGCAGTATTTT. Residues: CASSVAGVSTDTQYF.

The chain joins TRBV2 to TRBJ2-1; TRBD1 agrees at 9 bases. The CDR3 is made up of 15 amino acids. CDR1 is SNHLY and CDR2 is FYNNEI in the germline V gene. Trimming took 4 bases from V and 5 from J; bases not matched to a gene: 6. The CDR3 nucleotides read TGTGCCAGCAGTGGCCGGGACAGGGCCAACAATGAGCAGTTCTTC. As protein: CASSGRDRANNEQFF. Full variable domain (rest looked up from reference TRBV2 and TRBJ2-1): EPEVTQTPSHQVTQMGQEVILRCVPISNHLYFYWYRQILGQKVEFLVSFYNNEISEKSEIFDDQFSVERPDGSNFTLKIRSTKLEDSAMYFCASSGRDRANNEQFFGPGTRLTVL.

The rearrangement joins TRBV6-1 to TRBJ1-5, with 7 bases matching TRBD1. The CDR3 has 15 amino acids. Trimming took 2 bases from V and 6 from J; bases not matched to a gene: 7. Germline V gene data show CDR1 as MNHNS and CDR2 as SASEGT. The CDR3, as DNA: TGTGCCAGCAGTGAAACATCAGGGGGAAGTCAGCCCCAGCATTTT. Its protein product is CASSETSGGSQPQHF.

This clone is a singleton in its sample. Other nucleotide sequences in the sample specify the same CDR3. V is TRBV27 and J is TRBJ2-7; D call uncertain. CDR3 length: 13 residues. V was trimmed by 3 bases and J by 4 bases, leaving 10 bases between them. Germline CDR1 MNHEY, CDR2 SMNVEV (reference sequence). CDR3 protein: CASSFGPKYEQYF. The CDR3 DNA follows: TGTGCCAGCAGTTTTGGGCCCAAGTACGAGCAGTACTTC.

The V call is TRBV21-1, the J call TRBJ2-7; the D call TRBD1 from the table was never checked on the DNA. TRBV21-1 is noted as a pseudogene. This CDR3 contains 14 residues. CDR3 in amino acids: CASSHHRVSYEQYF. The CDR3 region has the DNA TGTGCCAGCAGCCACCACAGGGTTAGCTACGAGCAGTACTTC.

In its sample, this clone was seen once. The chain links TRBV7-2 to TRBJ2-4; unclear D gene. The V gene lost 0 bases and the J gene lost 7 bases, with 19 bases spanning the gap. In germline, CDR1 is SGHTA, CDR2 FQGNSA. The CDR3 loop spans 17 amino acids. CDR3 nucleotide sequence: TGTGCCAGCAGCTTAGCGATGGGGTGGGGTCAGGAGAACATTCAGTACTTC. Its translation: CASSLAMGWGQENIQYF.

The rearrangement links TRBV6-1 to TRBJ2-5, with TRBD2 matching over 11 bases. The V and J ends lost 5 bases and 5 bases, in that order; junction bases with no gene match: 7. Germline CDR1 reads MNHNS; CDR2 reads SASEGT. CDR3 size: 15 residues. The CDR3 DNA follows: TGTGCCAGCAGTCCCTTAGCGGGAGGGCCGGAGACCCAGTACTTC. Translating it yields CASSPLAGGPETQYF.

This CDR3 is CASSLRGGGNYGYTF. The CDR3 DNA is TGTGCCAGCAGTTTACGGGGGGGCGGGAACTATGGCTACACCTTC. The J gene is TRBJ1-2, the V gene TRBV27, with D perhaps TRBD1 (6 bases). This CDR3 is built from 15 residues. V was trimmed by 2 bases and J by 2 bases, leaving 12 bases between them. CDR1 MNHEY and CDR2 SMNVEV come from the germline V gene (reference sequence).

The chain recombines TRBV11-2 with TRBJ2-7; D possibly corresponds to TRBD1 (5 bases). The ends were cut back, 5 bases at V and 3 bases at J, with 14 bases in the middle. The CDR3 runs 14 residues. In germline, CDR1 is SGHAT, CDR2 FQNNGV. The CDR3 protein is CASSLGQGYYEQYF. In nucleotides, the CDR3 is TGTGCCAGCAGCCTGGGGCAGGGATACTACGAGCAGTACTTC.

The rearrangement joins TRBV7-9 to TRBJ2-7; 7 bases agree with TRBD1. This CDR3 has 12 amino acids. V lost 1 base and J lost 6; bases outside the gene matches: 0. CDR1 and CDR2 from the germline V gene are SEHNR and FQNEAQ (reference sequence). The CDR3 protein is CASSLEGAEQYF. In DNA, the CDR3 is TGTGCCAGCAGCTTAGAGGGGGCCGAGCAGTACTTC.

This sequence joins TRBV4-2 and TRBJ2-1, with 8 bases that match TRBD2. The CDR3 length is 14 residues. V shed 1 base and J 8 bases; nucleotides not matched to a gene: 4. Germline V lookup: CDR1 LGHNA, CDR2 YNFKEQ. The CDR3 sequence: CASSQAAGRDEQFF. In DNA, the CDR3 is TGTGCCAGCAGCCAAGCCGCCGGGAGGGATGAGCAGTTCTTC.

CDR3 sequence (DNA): TGTGCCAGCAGCTTGGCGGGAAACTACGAGCAGTACTTC. Residues: CASSLAGNYEQYF. V is TRBV11-2 and J is TRBJ2-5, with D maybe TRBD2 (6 bases). The end of the DNA aligns better with TRBJ2-7, so the J call may be wrong. Germline V lookup: CDR1 SGHAT, CDR2 FQNNGV. The CDR3 has 13 residues.

The chain links TRBV4-1 to TRBJ2-1; 9 nucleotides match TRBD1. CDR3 length: 19 residues. With V trimmed by 2 bases and J by 0 bases, 11 bases remained unmatched. CDR1 and CDR2 (germline): MGHRA, YSYEKL. CDR3 bases: TGCGCCAGCAGCCAAACCGGGACAGGGCTCCTGTCCTCCTACAATGAGCAGTTCTTC. Its protein is CASSQTGTGLLSSYNEQFF.

The chain couples TRBV19 to TRBJ2-7; 7 bases agree with TRBD2. This CDR3 spans 16 amino acids. Germline assignment: CDR1 LNHDA and CDR2 SQIVND (reference sequence). J lost 3 bases, V lost 6 bases, and 14 bases had no gene match. CDR3 amino acids: CASSPTAGEGLYEQYF. The CDR3 DNA reads TGTGCCAGTAGCCCCACCGCCGGGGAGGGCCTCTACGAGCAGTACTTC. Together with reference TRBV19 and TRBJ2-7, the CDR3 gives the full variable domain: DGGITQSPKYLFRKEGQNVTLSCEQNLNHDAMYWYRQDPGQGLRLIYYSQIVNDFQKGDIAEGYSVSREKKESFPLTVTSAQKNPTAFYLCASSPTAGEGLYEQYFGPGTRLTVT.

V and J are TRBV27 and TRBJ2-7; 12 positions match TRBD1. The CDR3 is 14 amino acids. Looked up from germline, CDR1 is MNHEY and CDR2 is SMNVEV (reference sequence). V gave up 5 bases and J gave up 6 bases; unmatched junction bases: 5. CDR3 loop: CASSPGTGGFEQYF. The CDR3 nucleotides read TGTGCCAGCAGTCCGGGGACAGGGGGCTTCGAGCAGTACTTC.

The rearrangement uses TRBV2 and TRBJ1-4; D unclear. This CDR3 contains 16 residues. The V gene lost 3 bases and the J gene lost 8 bases, with 19 bases spanning the gap. Per germline, CDR1 SNHLY and CDR2 FYNNEI. CDR3 region: CASSDVLGGGNEKLFF. For the CDR3, the DNA is TGTGCCAGCAGTGATGTTTTGGGCGGAGGGAACGAAAAACTGTTTTTT.

This chain connects TRBV14 to TRBJ2-7, with unresolved D. The CDR3 covers 14 residues. The ends were cut back, 2 bases at V and 0 bases at J, with 8 bases in the middle. Germline values: CDR1 SGHDN, CDR2 FVKESK. Here the CDR3 DNA reads TGTGCCAGCAGCCAATCCCCGAGCTCCTACGAGCAGTACTTC. It encodes CASSQSPSSYEQYF.

The rearrangement uses TRBV7-9 and TRBJ2-5; D ambiguous. The germline CDR1 and CDR2 sequences are SEHNR and FQNEAQ (reference sequence). V was pared by 5 bases and J by 2 bases, with 12 bases between. The CDR3 extends over 14 amino acids. CDR3: CASSHDIGQETQYF. DNA for the CDR3: TGTGCCAGCAGCCATGATATCGGTCAAGAGACCCAGTACTTC.

The chain has TRBV19 and TRBJ2-7; 9 bases are a match to TRBD2. Germline V gene lookup returns CDR1 LNHDA and CDR2 SQIVND (reference sequence). The V and J ends lost 3 bases and 3 bases, in that order; junction bases with no gene match: 6. The CDR3 length is 15 residues. The CDR3 here is CASSILAGTNYEQYF. In nucleotides, the CDR3 is TGTGCCAGTAGTATCCTAGCGGGAACGAACTACGAGCAGTACTTC.